Below are 7 T cell receptor beta chains sequenced from a single sample in a study of T cells in Graves' hyperthyroidism and ophthalmopathy. Researchers amplified the TCR beta CDR3 regions from RNA transcripts. Carried out on the TCR CDR3, a first-round RT-PCR used the HTBI primer set. TCRdb reprocessed the multiplex PCR reads with MiXCR, giving one entry per CDR3 protein. The table includes about 410,000 distinct CDR3 sequences, approximately 14% detected once. The sample taken for sequencing was blood. The receptor set was obtained from a man younger than 35 with Graves' ophthalmopathy.

This clonotype was counted a few times. The chain carries TRBV18 and TRBJ2-7, with unresolved D. The CDR3 is 13 amino acids. CDR1 is KGHSH and CDR2 is LQKENI in the germline V gene. V lost 2 bases, J lost 3 bases, and 8 bases lay in between. The CDR3 DNA sequence: TGTGCCAGCTCACCAACAGCTTTCTACGAGCAGTACTTC. Amino acid sequence: CASSPTAFYEQYF.

The chain is built from TRBV6-5 and TRBJ1-3; D gene uncertain. V was trimmed by 2 bases and J by 3 bases, leaving 14 bases between them. Germline CDR1 MNHEY, CDR2 SVGAGI. The length of the CDR3 is 16 residues. CDR3 DNA sequence: TGTGCCAGCAGTTACCTGGGCAAATCCGTTGGAAACACCATATATTTT. Translation: CASSYLGKSVGNTIYF.

The chain uses TRBV7-9 and TRBJ1-2, with D unresolved. The CDR3 runs 16 residues. The V end lost 5 bases, the J end lost 3 bases, and 19 bases lay between the germline ends. Germline CDR1 is SEHNR and CDR2 is FQNEAQ (reference sequence). The CDR3 sequence: CASSAHLRSKDYGYTF. The DNA of the CDR3 is TGTGCCAGCAGCGCACACCTTCGTAGTAAAGACTATGGCTACACCTTC.

This clonotype was recorded many times. The rearrangement joins TRBV6-5 to TRBJ1-2; TRBD1 aligns across 7 bases. The CDR3 has 14 residues. J lost 4 bases, V lost 5 bases, and 7 bases had no gene match. Germline CDR1 is MNHEY and CDR2 is SVGAGI. CDR3 amino acids: CASSRQGILYGYTF. The CDR3 DNA sequence: TGTGCCAGCAGTAGACAGGGTATTCTCTATGGCTACACCTTC.

At least ten counts were recorded for this clonotype. The rearrangement links TRBV20-1 to TRBJ1-5; D gene ambiguous. The CDR3 loop spans 12 amino acids. The germline V gene has CDR1 DFQATT and CDR2 SNEGSKA (reference sequence). The V and J ends lost 6 bases and 3 bases respectively, with 9 bases between them. The CDR3 loop reads CSALQPNQPQHF. The CDR3 region has the DNA TGCAGTGCCCTACAGCCCAATCAGCCCCAGCATTTT.

There are many counts of this clonotype. The chain recombines TRBV11-3 with TRBJ2-2; D gene ambiguous. The CDR3 extends over 14 amino acids. V was pared by 3 bases and J by 6 bases, with 11 bases between. Germline CDR1 and CDR2: SGHNT and YENEEA. CDR3 region: CASSFRSGAGELFF. For the CDR3, the DNA is TGTGCCAGCAGCTTTAGGTCTGGGGCCGGGGAGCTGTTTTTT.

Ten or more counts support this clonotype. V usage is TRBV7-8 and J usage is TRBJ2-7; TRBD1 aligns across 7 bases. The J segment lost 4 bases and the V segment lost 5 bases, leaving 8 bases of the junction unmatched. Germline CDR1 is SGHVS and CDR2 is FQNEAQ. There are 14 residues in the CDR3. The CDR3 sequence is CASSPGTALYEQYF. In nucleotides, the CDR3 is TGTGCCAGCAGCCCCGGGACAGCCCTATACGAGCAGTACTTC.